The 2 T cell receptor beta chains below were found in one sample sequenced in a study of T cell changes during pregnancy in multiple sclerosis. Sequencing used immunoSEQ multiplex PCR; TCRdb keeps in-frame clones, though not all of them. The sample has 40,000 to 45,000 clones; roughly nine tenths are singletons. The sample was CD4+ T cells from peripheral blood mononuclear cells, taken after pregnancy. The receptors shown here come from a female donor with multiple sclerosis, enrolled in a pregnancy study.

The chain employs TRBV5-6 and TRBJ1-4, with 8 bases that match TRBD1. CDR1 SGHDT and CDR2 YYEEEE come from the germline V gene. V was pared by 4 bases and J by 6 bases, with 11 bases of the junction left unmatched. This CDR3 is 16 amino acids long. The CDR3 DNA sequence: TGTGCCAGCAGCATCAGAATCGGACAGGGCTATGAAAAACTGTTTTTT. This gives the protein CASSIRIGQGYEKLFF.

The count of this clone is one. This chain uses TRBV5-4 with TRBJ1-2; 7 nucleotides agree with TRBD1. V lost 2 bases to trimming and J lost 4 bases; unmatched junction nucleotides: 5. The CDR3 extends over 14 amino acids. The germline CDR1 and CDR2 sequences are SGHNT and YYREEE (reference sequence). The CDR3 nucleotides are TGTGCCAGCAGCTTCCGGGACAGTTTCTATGGCTACACCTTC. As protein: CASSFRDSFYGYTF.